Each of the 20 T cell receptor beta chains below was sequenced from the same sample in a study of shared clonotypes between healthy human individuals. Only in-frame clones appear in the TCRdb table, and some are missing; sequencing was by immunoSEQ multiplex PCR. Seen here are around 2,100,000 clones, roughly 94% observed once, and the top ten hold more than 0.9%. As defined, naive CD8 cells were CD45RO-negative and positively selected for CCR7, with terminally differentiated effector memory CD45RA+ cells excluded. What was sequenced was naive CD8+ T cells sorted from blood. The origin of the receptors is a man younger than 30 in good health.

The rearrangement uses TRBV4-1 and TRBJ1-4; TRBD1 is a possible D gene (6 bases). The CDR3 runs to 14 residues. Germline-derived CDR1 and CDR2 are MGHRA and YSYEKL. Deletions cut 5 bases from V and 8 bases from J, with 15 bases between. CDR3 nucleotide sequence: TGCGCCAGCAGCGCCACAGGGTCTAGCGAAAAACTGTTTTTT. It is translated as CASSATGSSEKLFF.

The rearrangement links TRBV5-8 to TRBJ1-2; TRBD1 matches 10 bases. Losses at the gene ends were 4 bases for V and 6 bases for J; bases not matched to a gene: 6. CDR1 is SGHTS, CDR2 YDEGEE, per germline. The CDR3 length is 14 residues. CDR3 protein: CASSPRTGGHGYTF. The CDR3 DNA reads TGTGCCAGCAGCCCGCGGACAGGGGGACATGGCTACACCTTC.

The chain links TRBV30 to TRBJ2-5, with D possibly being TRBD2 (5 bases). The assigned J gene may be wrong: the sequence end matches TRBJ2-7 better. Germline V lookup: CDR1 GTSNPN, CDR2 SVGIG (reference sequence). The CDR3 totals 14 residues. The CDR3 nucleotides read TGTGCCTGGAGTGTATTTGGACTTACCTACGAGCAGTACTTC. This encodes CAWSVFGLTYEQYF.

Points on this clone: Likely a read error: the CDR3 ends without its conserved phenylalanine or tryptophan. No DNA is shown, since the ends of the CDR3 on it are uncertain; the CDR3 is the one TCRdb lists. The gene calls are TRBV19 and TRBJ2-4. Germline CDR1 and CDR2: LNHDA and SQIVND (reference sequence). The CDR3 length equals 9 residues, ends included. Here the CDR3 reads CASSIRAAL.

This CDR3 reads CASSLRRMNTEAFF. The CDR3 bases are TGTGCCAGCAGCTTGCGGAGGATGAACACTGAAGCTTTCTTT. The chain uses TRBV5-6 and TRBJ1-1; no clear D. This CDR3 contains 14 residues. Germline V gene lookup returns CDR1 SGHDT and CDR2 YYEEEE. Trimming pared 1 base from V and 0 bases from J, leaving 7 bases between.

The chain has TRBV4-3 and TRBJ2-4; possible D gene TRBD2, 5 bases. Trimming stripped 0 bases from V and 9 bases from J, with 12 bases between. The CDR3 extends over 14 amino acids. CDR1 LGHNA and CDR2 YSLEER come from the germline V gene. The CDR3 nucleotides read TGCGCCAGCAGCCAAGATCGGGTTGGAGGCATTCAGTACTTC. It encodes CASSQDRVGGIQYF.

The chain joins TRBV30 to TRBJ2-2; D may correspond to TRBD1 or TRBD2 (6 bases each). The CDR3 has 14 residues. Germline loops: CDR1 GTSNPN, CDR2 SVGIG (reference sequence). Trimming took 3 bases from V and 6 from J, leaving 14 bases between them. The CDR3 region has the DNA TGTGCCTGGAGCTGGGGGGCCGGCGCCGGGGAGCTGTTTTTT. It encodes CAWSWGAGAGELFF.

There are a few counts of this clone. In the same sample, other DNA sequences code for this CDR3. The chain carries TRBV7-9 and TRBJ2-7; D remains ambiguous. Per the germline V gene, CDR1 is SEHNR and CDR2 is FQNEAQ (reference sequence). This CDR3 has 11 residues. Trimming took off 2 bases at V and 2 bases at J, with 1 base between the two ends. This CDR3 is CASSLTYEQYF. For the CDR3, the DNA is TGTGCCAGCAGCTTAACCTACGAGCAGTACTTC.

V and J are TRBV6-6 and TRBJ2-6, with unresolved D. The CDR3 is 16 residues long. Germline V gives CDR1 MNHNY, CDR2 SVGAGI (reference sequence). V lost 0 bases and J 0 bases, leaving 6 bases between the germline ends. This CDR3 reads CASSYSDGSGANVLTF. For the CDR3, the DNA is TGTGCCAGCAGTTACTCGGATGGCTCTGGGGCCAACGTCCTGACTTTC.

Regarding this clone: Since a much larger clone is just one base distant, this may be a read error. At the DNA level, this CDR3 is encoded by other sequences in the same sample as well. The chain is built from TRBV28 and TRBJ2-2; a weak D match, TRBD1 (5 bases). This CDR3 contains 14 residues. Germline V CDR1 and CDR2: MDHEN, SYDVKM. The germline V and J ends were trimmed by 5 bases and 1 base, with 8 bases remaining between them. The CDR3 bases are TGTGCCAGCAGTCACGGACAGAACACCGGGGAGCTGTTTTTT. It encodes CASSHGQNTGELFF.

In nucleotides, the CDR3 is TGCGCCAGCAGCCAAGATCTCGCGGGAGTAACCGGGGAGCTGTTTTTT. This translates into CASSQDLAGVTGELFF. This chain connects TRBV4-3 to TRBJ2-2, with TRBD2 matching over 7 bases. CDR3 length equals 16 residues. The germline V gene has CDR1 LGHNA and CDR2 YSLEER. Germline trimming cut 0 bases from V and 5 bases from J; bases unmatched to any gene: 6.

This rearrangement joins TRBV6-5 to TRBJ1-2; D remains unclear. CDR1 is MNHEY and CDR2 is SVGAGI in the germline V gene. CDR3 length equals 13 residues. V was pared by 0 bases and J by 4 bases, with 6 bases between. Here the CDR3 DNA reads TGTGCCAGCAGTTACTCCCCGACCTATGGCTACACCTTC. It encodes CASSYSPTYGYTF.

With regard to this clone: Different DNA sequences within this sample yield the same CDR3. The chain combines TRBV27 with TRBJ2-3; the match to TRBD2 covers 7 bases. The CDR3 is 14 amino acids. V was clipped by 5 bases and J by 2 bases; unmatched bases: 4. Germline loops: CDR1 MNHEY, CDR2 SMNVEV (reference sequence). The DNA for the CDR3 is TGTGCCAGCAGTCTCCTAGCGGACACAGATACGCAGTATTTT. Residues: CASSLLADTDTQYF.

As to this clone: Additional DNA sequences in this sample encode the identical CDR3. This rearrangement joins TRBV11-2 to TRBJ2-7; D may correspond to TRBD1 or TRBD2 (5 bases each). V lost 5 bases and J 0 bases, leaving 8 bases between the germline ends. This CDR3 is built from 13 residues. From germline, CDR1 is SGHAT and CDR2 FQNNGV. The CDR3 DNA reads TGTGCCAGCAGCCCGGGGACCTCCTACGAGCAGTACTTC. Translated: CASSPGTSYEQYF.

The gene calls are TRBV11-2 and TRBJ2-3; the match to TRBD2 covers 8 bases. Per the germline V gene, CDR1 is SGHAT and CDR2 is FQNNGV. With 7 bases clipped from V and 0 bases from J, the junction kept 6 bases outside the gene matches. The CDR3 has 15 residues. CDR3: CASTAGEGSTDTQYF. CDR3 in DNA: TGTGCCAGCACAGCGGGAGAGGGAAGCACAGATACGCAGTATTTT.

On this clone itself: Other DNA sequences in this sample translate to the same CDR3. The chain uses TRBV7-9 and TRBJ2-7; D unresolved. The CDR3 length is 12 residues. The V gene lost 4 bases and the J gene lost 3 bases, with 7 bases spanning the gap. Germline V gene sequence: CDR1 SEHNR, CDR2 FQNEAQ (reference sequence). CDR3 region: CASSSHDYEQYF. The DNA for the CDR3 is TGTGCCAGCAGCTCTCACGACTACGAGCAGTACTTC.

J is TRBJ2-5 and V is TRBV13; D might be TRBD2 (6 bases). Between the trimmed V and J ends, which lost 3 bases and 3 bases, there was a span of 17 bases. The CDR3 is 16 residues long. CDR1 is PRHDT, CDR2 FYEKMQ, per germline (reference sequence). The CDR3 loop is CASSFGASGEKETQYF. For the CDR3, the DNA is TGTGCCAGCAGCTTCGGGGCATCGGGGGAGAAAGAGACCCAGTACTTC.

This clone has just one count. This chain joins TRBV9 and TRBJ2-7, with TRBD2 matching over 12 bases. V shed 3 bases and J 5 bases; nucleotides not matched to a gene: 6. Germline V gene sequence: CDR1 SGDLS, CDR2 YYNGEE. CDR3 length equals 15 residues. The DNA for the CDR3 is TGTGCCAGCAGCGGCGTCGGGACTAGCGGGCACGAGCAGTACTTC. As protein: CASSGVGTSGHEQYF.

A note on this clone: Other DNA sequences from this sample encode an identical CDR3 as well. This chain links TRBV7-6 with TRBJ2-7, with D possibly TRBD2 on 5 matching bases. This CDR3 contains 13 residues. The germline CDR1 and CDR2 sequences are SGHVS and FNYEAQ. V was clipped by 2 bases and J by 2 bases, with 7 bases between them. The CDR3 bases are TGTGCCAGCAGCTTAAACGGGGCCTACGAGCAGTACTTC. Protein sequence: CASSLNGAYEQYF.

CDR3 region: CASSSEGLAIYEQFF. The CDR3 DNA reads TGTGCCAGCAGCTCAGAGGGACTAGCAATCTATGAGCAGTTCTTC. V is TRBV7-2 and J is TRBJ2-1; 9 nucleotides match TRBD2. CDR1 SGHTA and CDR2 FQGNSA come from the germline V gene. CDR3 length: 15 residues. V trimming: 4 bases; J trimming: 8 bases; junction bases outside the gene matches: 9.